Listed here are 23 T cell receptor beta chains from one sample, sequenced in a study of blood T cells in healthy people across ages. Alongside a J-beta primer mix, a sample-barcoded 5' primer served in a second PCR lasting roughly 6 to 12 cycles. TCRdb reanalysed the 5' RACE reads using MiXCR and keeps one entry per CDR3 protein. Of about 1,000,000 distinct CDR3 sequences listed, 40% to 50% are singletons. Sequenced: blood. All receptors come from a woman aged 60 to 75 in good health.

This clonotype showed up just a few times. The chain joins TRBV2 to TRBJ2-3, with D unresolved. The V gene lost 6 bases and the J gene lost 0 bases, with 13 bases spanning the gap. Germline CDR1 is SNHLY and CDR2 is FYNNEI. This CDR3 has 15 amino acids. The CDR3 is CASRKDGASTDTQYF. In DNA, the CDR3 is TGTGCCAGCAGGAAGGACGGTGCTAGCACAGATACGCAGTATTTT.

This clonotype was seen once. V usage is TRBV14 and J usage is TRBJ2-7, with 10 positions matching TRBD1. Germline CDR1 is SGHDN and CDR2 is FVKESK. The J segment lost 12 bases and the V segment lost 2 bases, leaving 13 bases of the junction unmatched. CDR3 size: 15 residues. The CDR3 sequence is CASSQTSGTGDDVYF. The CDR3 region has the DNA TGTGCCAGCAGCCAAACCTCCGGGACAGGGGACGATGTGTACTTC.

The chain is built from TRBV7-2 and TRBJ2-7, with D maybe TRBD1 (6 bases). V dropped 3 bases and J dropped 2 bases, with 11 bases sitting between them. The germline V gene encodes CDR1 SGHTA and CDR2 FQGNSA. This CDR3 contains 14 residues. In nucleotides, the CDR3 is TGTGCCAGCAGCTTTCAAACAGGGCCCTACGAGCAGTACTTC. Translated: CASSFQTGPYEQYF.

A single count supports this clonotype. This sequence joins TRBV7-8 and TRBJ1-4; D gene uncertain. Germline V gene data show CDR1 as SGHVS and CDR2 as FQNEAQ. This CDR3 contains 14 residues. Trimming cost V 5 bases and J 6 bases, with 13 bases left between them. This CDR3 is CASSPRFFDEKLFF. CDR3 in DNA: TGTGCCAGCAGCCCACGGTTTTTCGATGAAAAACTGTTTTTT.

The chain carries TRBV7-4 and TRBJ1-2; 8 nucleotides align to TRBD1. There are 13 residues in the CDR3. Germline V gives CDR1 SGHVT, CDR2 SQSDAQ. V was pared by 4 bases and J by 6 bases, with 4 bases of the junction left unmatched. The CDR3 reads CASSSDREDGYTF. For the CDR3, the DNA is TGTGCCAGCAGCTCGGACAGGGAGGATGGCTACACCTTC. Full variable domain (outside the CDR3, taken from reference TRBV7-4 and TRBJ1-2): GAGVSQSPRYKVAKRGRDVALRCDSISGHVTLYWYRQTLGQGSEVLTYSQSDAQRDKSGRPSGRFSAERPERSVSTLKIQRTEQGDSAVYLCASSSDREDGYTFGSGTRLTVV.

The CDR3 DNA follows: TGCAGTGCTAGAGATGGGGCAGGGTCTTACGAGCAGTACTTC. As protein: CSARDGAGSYEQYF. This chain links TRBV20-1 with TRBJ2-4, with a weak D call TRBD1 (5 bases). The end of the DNA aligns better with TRBJ2-7, so the J call may be wrong. Germline values: CDR1 DFQATT, CDR2 SNEGSKA (reference sequence). CDR3 size: 14 residues.

This rearrangement joins TRBV27 to TRBJ2-7; D is unclear. Trimming took off 3 bases at V and 3 bases at J, with 12 bases between the two ends. The CDR3 is made up of 14 amino acids. Germline values: CDR1 MNHEY, CDR2 SMNVEV (reference sequence). In DNA, the CDR3 is TGTGCCAGCAGTTTGGGCAAGAACCTCTACGAGCAGTACTTC. Its protein is CASSLGKNLYEQYF.

This clonotype was picked up a small number of times. The chain carries TRBV29-1 and TRBJ1-2; D remains ambiguous. Per the germline V gene, CDR1 is SQVTM and CDR2 is ANQGSEA. V was cut by 3 bases and J by 7 bases, with 9 bases left in between. CDR3 length equals 11 residues. The CDR3 region is CSVESGFGYTF. In DNA, the CDR3 is TGCAGCGTTGAGTCGGGGTTTGGCTACACCTTC.

This sequence joins TRBV5-1 and TRBJ2-7, with D possibly TRBD1 on 6 matching bases. Germline loops: CDR1 SGHRS, CDR2 YFSETQ. The CDR3 is 15 amino acids. V was pared by 3 bases and J by 1 base, with 14 bases between. The CDR3 DNA reads as TGCGCCAGCAGCTCCCAAGCCGACAGGTCCTACGAGCAGTACTTC. Its translation is CASSSQADRSYEQYF. Combining the CDR3 with reference TRBV5-1 and TRBJ2-7 gives the whole variable domain KAGVTQTPRYLIKTRGQQVTLSCSPISGHRSVSWYQQTPGQGLQFLFEYFSETQRNKGNFPGRFSGRQFSNSRSEMNVSTLELGDSALYLCASSSQADRSYEQYFGPGTRLTVT.

A few counts support this clonotype. This chain connects TRBV7-9 to TRBJ2-7; D is possibly TRBD2 (7 bases). The V gene's germline CDR1 is SEHNR and CDR2 FQNEAQ (reference sequence). Trimming removed 8 bases from V and 0 bases from J, with 11 bases in between. The CDR3 covers 13 residues. The CDR3 sequence is CASEGEGSYEQYF. For the CDR3, the DNA is TGTGCCAGCGAGGGGGAGGGCTCCTACGAGCAGTACTTC.

The table lists this clonotype with a count of one. This rearrangement joins TRBV29-1 to TRBJ1-2, with D possibly matching TRBD1 (5 bases). Per the germline V gene, CDR1 is SQVTM and CDR2 is ANQGSEA. The ends were cut back, 0 bases at V and 4 bases at J, with 12 bases in the middle. CDR3 length: 14 residues. CDR3 nucleotides: TGCAGCGTTGAAGATCTTGGGGCTGGCTATGGCTACACCTTC. This gives the protein CSVEDLGAGYGYTF.

The V call is TRBV7-8, the J call TRBJ2-4; 8 bases match TRBD2. The J call may be mistaken, given a closer DNA end match to TRBJ2-7. The V gene's germline CDR1 is SGHVS and CDR2 FQNEAQ. The CDR3 is 17 amino acids. The CDR3 nucleotides read TGTGCCAGCAGCAGAGAGCCTACGGGAGGGCCTATGATCGAGCAGTACTTC. Translating it yields CASSREPTGGPMIEQYF.

As to this clonotype: The junction shows a germline mismatch at one end, possibly a read error. The rearrangement uses TRBV12-3 or TRBV12-4 and TRBJ1-5, with D perhaps matching TRBD1 (5 bases). The CDR3 totals 13 residues. The CDR3 nucleotides are TGTGCCGGCAGCCCCGGCGGGGCTCAGCCCCAGCATTTT. Amino acid sequence: CAGSPGGAQPQHF.

This chain connects TRBV20-1 to TRBJ2-5, with TRBD1 identical over 8 bases. After removal of 3 bases from V and 0 bases from J, the junction contained 9 bases not matched to a gene. Germline V gene sequence: CDR1 DFQATT, CDR2 SNEGSKA (reference sequence). This CDR3 is 16 amino acids long. The CDR3 DNA reads TGCAGTGCTAGGGACTTCGGGACAGGCAACCAAGAGACCCAGTACTTC. It encodes CSARDFGTGNQETQYF.

This chain joins TRBV27 and TRBJ1-1, with TRBD1 identical over 9 bases. The germline V gene encodes CDR1 MNHEY and CDR2 SMNVEV (reference sequence). V shed 7 bases and J 0 bases; nucleotides not matched to a gene: 9. The length of the CDR3 is 16 residues. CDR3 in amino acids: CASTGTGLLMNTEAFF. The CDR3 bases are TGTGCCAGCACAGGGACAGGGCTTCTAATGAACACTGAAGCTTTCTTT.

This rearrangement joins TRBV28 to TRBJ1-2; maybe TRBD1 (5 bases). CDR1 is MDHEN, CDR2 SYDVKM, per germline. The CDR3 is 12 amino acids. V lost 8 bases to trimming and J lost 8 bases, with 15 bases between them. The CDR3 bases are TGTGCCAGCCTCGGGGACTCGGAAGGCTACACCTTC. Its translation: CASLGDSEGYTF.

The chain employs TRBV5-1 and TRBJ2-1; no reliable D call. The CDR3 has 16 amino acids. V was pared by 0 bases and J by 10 bases, with 20 bases between. Germline V gives CDR1 SGHRS, CDR2 YFSETQ. Here the CDR3 reads CASSLGRRGMVYEQFF. The DNA of the CDR3 is TGCGCCAGCAGCTTGGGCCGACGTGGAATGGTATACGAGCAGTTCTTC.

This clonotype showed up just a few times. V usage is TRBV29-1 and J usage is TRBJ2-7; 7 bases fit TRBD1. This CDR3 is built from 13 residues. From germline, CDR1 is SQVTM and CDR2 ANQGSEA. V trimming: 7 bases; J trimming: 1 base; junction bases outside the gene matches: 7. DNA for the CDR3: TGCAGCGGTCGGACAGGAGCGTCCTACGAGCAGTACTTC. Translation gives CSGRTGASYEQYF.

The gene calls are TRBV20-1 and TRBJ2-7; possibly TRBD1 for D (6 bases). This CDR3 has 15 amino acids. Germline V gene data show CDR1 as DFQATT and CDR2 as SNEGSKA (reference sequence). V gave up 3 bases and J gave up 2 bases, with 17 bases separating them. This CDR3 reads CSASSPGRGAYEQYF. CDR3 in DNA: TGCAGTGCTAGTTCCCCGGGCAGGGGTGCCTACGAGCAGTACTTC.

This clonotype was seen more than once but under ten times. J is TRBJ1-2 and V is TRBV29-1; maybe TRBD1 (6 bases). Germline loops: CDR1 SQVTM, CDR2 ANQGSEA. Trimming removed 4 bases from V and 5 bases from J, with 17 bases in between. This CDR3 spans 14 amino acids. The CDR3 region has the DNA TGCAGCGTTGGGCGAACAGGGAAAGCTTATGGCTACACCTTC. Residues: CSVGRTGKAYGYTF.

The rearrangement links TRBV5-1 to TRBJ2-1, with 9 bases matching TRBD2. Germline-derived CDR1 and CDR2 are SGHRS and YFSETQ. CDR3 length equals 14 residues. V was pared by 9 bases and J by 2 bases, with 6 bases of the junction left unmatched. The CDR3 protein is CATRLAVTYNEQFF. The CDR3 coding sequence is TGCGCCACGAGACTAGCGGTCACCTACAATGAGCAGTTCTTC. The whole variable domain, remainder taken from reference TRBV5-1 and TRBJ2-1, is KAGVTQTPRYLIKTRGQQVTLSCSPISGHRSVSWYQQTPGQGLQFLFEYFSETQRNKGNFPGRFSGRQFSNSRSEMNVSTLELGDSALYLCATRLAVTYNEQFFGPGTRLTVL.

The V gene is TRBV24-1, the J gene TRBJ2-1; 7 nucleotides line up with TRBD1. The CDR3 sequence is 16 residues long. Germline V gene sequence: CDR1 KGHDR, CDR2 SFDVKD. With V trimmed by 2 bases and J by 0 bases, 3 bases remained unmatched. The chain's CDR3 is CATSDSTGSSYNEQFF. CDR3 bases: TGTGCCACCAGTGATTCGACAGGGAGCTCCTACAATGAGCAGTTCTTC.

V gene TRBV12-3 or TRBV12-4 combines with J gene TRBJ2-5, with D possibly TRBD2 on 5 matching bases. CDR3 size: 13 residues. Trimming removed 3 bases from V and 11 bases from J, with 16 bases in between. The CDR3 coding sequence is TGTGCCAGCAGTTTGGACTCAAACAATGAGCAGTACTTC. It translates to CASSLDSNNEQYF.